The 15 T cell receptor beta chains reported below all come from one sample, sequenced in a study of T cells after yellow fever vaccination. TCRdb processed the 5' RACE reads anew with MiXCR; each CDR3 protein has one entry. Among 550,000 or so distinct CDR3 sequences, 15% to 20% were seen once, and the ten largest hold around an eighth. This material consisted of PBMCs, taken 15 days after the yellow fever booster vaccination. The receptors shown here come from a man aged 25-45 years who received the YFV17D yellow fever vaccine.

The genes are TRBV20-1 and TRBJ2-1; D perhaps matches TRBD1 (6 bases). The ends were cut back, 2 bases at V and 9 bases at J, with 17 bases in the middle. Germline V gives CDR1 DFQATT, CDR2 SNEGSKA (reference sequence). The CDR3 totals 14 residues. CDR3 loop: CSARSGASGFEQFF. The CDR3 DNA follows: TGCAGTGCTAGATCAGGGGCGTCAGGTTTTGAGCAGTTCTTC.

This clonotype turned up a few times. The chain combines TRBV5-1 with TRBJ2-2; 7 nucleotides line up with TRBD1. The CDR3 runs 16 residues. Trimming removed 4 bases from V and 2 bases from J; junction bases left unmatched: 8. Germline CDR1 SGHRS, CDR2 YFSETQ. For the CDR3, the DNA is TGCGCCAGCAGCCCCCGGGACAGCTCCAACACCGGGGAGCTGTTTTTT. Translating gives CASSPRDSSNTGELFF.

The chain links TRBV6-1 to TRBJ2-1, with D unresolved. CDR1 and CDR2 from the germline V gene are MNHNS and SASEGT. CDR3 length equals 14 residues. Trimming removed 10 bases at V and 8 bases at J, with 21 bases between. The CDR3 DNA reads as TGTGCCACCTTACGGCAATCTGCTTCCCATGAGCAGTTCTTC. Encoded protein: CATLRQSASHEQFF.

The table lists this clonotype with a few counts. The rearrangement links TRBV6-5 to TRBJ2-1; D gene ambiguous. The germline V and J ends were trimmed by 6 bases and 6 bases, with 18 bases remaining between them. CDR1 is MNHEY, CDR2 SVGAGI, per germline. The CDR3 is 15 residues long. This CDR3 is CASSLEAPFGNEQFF. DNA for the CDR3: TGTGCCAGCAGCTTAGAGGCTCCGTTTGGCAATGAGCAGTTCTTC.

This chain connects TRBV19 to TRBJ2-5, with 7 bases matching TRBD2. The V gene's germline CDR1 is LNHDA and CDR2 SQIVND (reference sequence). J gave up 5 bases and V 6 bases, and 12 bases lay outside the gene matches. The CDR3 sequence is 15 residues long. CDR3 sequence: CASRAGAGEYETQYF. The CDR3 nucleotides are TGTGCCAGTAGGGCTGGTGCGGGAGAGTATGAGACCCAGTACTTC.

This clonotype was detected only once. The V and J genes are TRBV12-3 or TRBV12-4 and TRBJ2-2, with D possibly TRBD2 on 6 matching bases. The V gene lost 2 bases and the J gene lost 4 bases, with 26 bases spanning the gap. This CDR3 spans 20 amino acids. The CDR3 loop is CASSLRTTAARGGRTGELFF. CDR3 sequence (DNA): TGTGCCAGCAGTTTAAGGACTACCGCCGCCCGGGGAGGTCGCACCGGGGAGCTGTTTTTT.

This clonotype came up a few times. The chain uses TRBV28 and TRBJ1-1; 11 nucleotides match TRBD1. With V trimmed by 7 bases and J by 2 bases, 9 bases remained unmatched. The CDR3 sequence is 16 residues long. Germline V gene data show CDR1 as MDHEN and CDR2 as SYDVKM. CDR3 nucleotides: TGTGCCAGCACCATGGGACAGGGGGTGATCAACACTGAAGCTTTCTTT. Its protein product is CASTMGQGVINTEAFF.

The genes are TRBV20-1 and TRBJ2-7; D perhaps matches TRBD1 (6 bases). CDR3 length: 15 amino acids. Germline V CDR1 and CDR2: DFQATT, SNEGSKA (reference sequence). The V gene lost 5 bases and the J gene lost 1 base, with 18 bases spanning the gap. CDR3 nucleotide sequence: TGCAGTGCTTCATCGCGGGCAGGGGAATCCTACGAGCAGTACTTC. Protein: CSASSRAGESYEQYF.

This clonotype was counted a few times. The chain recombines TRBV7-9 with TRBJ2-5; D call uncertain. CDR3 length: 16 residues. Germline values: CDR1 SEHNR, CDR2 FQNEAQ (reference sequence). Trimming took off 1 base at V and 2 bases at J, with 14 bases between the two ends. The CDR3, as DNA: TGTGCCAGCAGCTTAGGGACCGTCGCGACACAAGAGACCCAGTACTTC. It is translated as CASSLGTVATQETQYF. The whole variable domain, remainder taken from reference TRBV7-9 and TRBJ2-5, is DTGVSQNPRHKITKRGQNVTFRCDPISEHNRLYWYRQTLGQGPEFLTYFQNEAQLEKSRLLSDRFSAERPKGSFSTLEIQRTEQGDSAMYLCASSLGTVATQETQYFGPGTRLLVL.

This chain uses TRBV20-1 with TRBJ2-3; 7 positions match TRBD2. The CDR3 sequence is 14 residues long. Unmatched junction bases numbered 6, after V lost 5 bases and J lost 1 base. Germline CDR1 and CDR2: DFQATT and SNEGSKA (reference sequence). The CDR3 protein is CSAEGTTRTDTQYF. CDR3 sequence (DNA): TGCAGTGCTGAAGGGACTACCCGCACAGATACGCAGTATTTT.

The sample holds many counts of this clonotype. The CDR3 loop is CASSQGPEEGEQYF. The CDR3 DNA reads as TGCGCCAGCAGCCAAGGTCCCGAGGAGGGCGAGCAGTACTTC. The chain carries TRBV4-3 and TRBJ2-7, with D perhaps matching TRBD2 (6 bases). In germline, CDR1 is LGHNA, CDR2 YSLEER. The CDR3 runs to 14 residues. The V gene lost 1 base and the J gene lost 6 bases, with 13 bases spanning the gap.

The chain employs TRBV6-1 and TRBJ1-5, with D unresolved. V was cut by 6 bases and J by 11 bases, with 17 bases left in between. Germline V gene data show CDR1 as MNHNS and CDR2 as SASEGT. This CDR3 region has 13 residues. Here the CDR3 DNA reads TGTGCCAGCAGGCCTGGGTCTGGATTAGCCCAGCATTTT. Its translation: CASRPGSGLAQHF.

This clonotype is medium-sized (0.01 to 0.1%) within its sample. This rearrangement joins TRBV25-1 to TRBJ2-7; 8 nucleotides match TRBD2. CDR3 size: 13 residues. Germline-derived CDR1 and CDR2 are MGHDK and SYGVNS. V lost 4 bases and J lost 2; bases outside the gene matches: 1. CDR3 protein: CASSGLATYEQYF. CDR3 coding DNA: TGTGCCAGCAGTGGACTAGCGACCTACGAGCAGTACTTC.

The chain is built from TRBV20-1 and TRBJ2-2, with unresolved D. The CDR3 sequence is 13 residues long. Germline V gene lookup returns CDR1 DFQATT and CDR2 SNEGSKA (reference sequence). For the CDR3, the DNA is TGCATGGCCTCTAGAGCTAACACCGGGGAGCTGTTTTTT. Translating it yields CMASRANTGELFF.

The chain joins TRBV20-1 to TRBJ2-1; D is unclear. The CDR3 covers 14 residues. The V and J ends lost 6 bases and 10 bases respectively, with 22 bases between them. Per germline, CDR1 DFQATT and CDR2 SNEGSKA (reference sequence). The CDR3 DNA reads as TGCAGTGCCCGGCCACTGGGATCTTTTTTCGAGCAGTTCTTC. Its translation: CSARPLGSFFEQFF.